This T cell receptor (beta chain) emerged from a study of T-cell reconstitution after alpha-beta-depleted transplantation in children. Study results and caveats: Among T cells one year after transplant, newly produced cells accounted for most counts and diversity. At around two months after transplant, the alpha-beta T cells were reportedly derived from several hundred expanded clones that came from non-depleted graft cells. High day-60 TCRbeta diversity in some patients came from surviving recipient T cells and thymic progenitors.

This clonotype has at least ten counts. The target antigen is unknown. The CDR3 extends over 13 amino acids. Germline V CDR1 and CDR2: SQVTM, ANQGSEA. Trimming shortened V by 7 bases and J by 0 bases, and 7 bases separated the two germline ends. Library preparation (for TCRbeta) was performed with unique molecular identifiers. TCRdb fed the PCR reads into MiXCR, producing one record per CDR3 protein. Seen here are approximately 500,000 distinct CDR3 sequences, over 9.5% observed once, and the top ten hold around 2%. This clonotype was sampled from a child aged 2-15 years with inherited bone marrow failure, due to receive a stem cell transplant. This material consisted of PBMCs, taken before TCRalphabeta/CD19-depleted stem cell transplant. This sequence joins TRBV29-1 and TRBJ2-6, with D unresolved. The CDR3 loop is CSAAYSGANVLTF. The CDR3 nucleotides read TGCAGCGCCGCATACTCTGGGGCCAACGTCCTGACTTTC.